This TCR beta chain was found in a study of blood T cell repertoires in COVID-19. Across the study: The origin of the acute and convalescent COVID-19 samples was the United States, Italy and Spain.

Profiled with immunoSEQ multiplex PCR; TCRdb holds only in-frame clones, not every one. The sample includes 270,000 or so clones, roughly 88% of them seen just once. On this clone: This CDR3 is also generated by other DNA sequences in the sample.

Sequencing input: peripheral blood. The sequence came from a woman between 25 and 40 years old with active or convalescent COVID-19.

The CDR3 DNA reads TGTGCCAGTAGTATCGGGAGTTATAATTCACCCCTCCACTTT. Translating it yields CASSIGSYNSPLHF. The chain couples TRBV19 to TRBJ1-6; D not certain. Germline lookup yields CDR1 LNHDA and CDR2 SQIVND (reference sequence). Trimming cost V 3 bases and J 4 bases, with 7 bases left between them. The CDR3 is 14 residues long.